This is a list of T cell receptor beta chains from one sample in a study of CD8 T cells in Susac syndrome. TCRdb called the immunoSEQ multiplex PCR reads again in MiXCR, with one record for every CDR3 protein. Of around 200,000 distinct CDR3 sequences listed, around 90% were seen once; the top ten hold 0.1% to 0.15%. Sequenced material: CD8+ T cells from PBMCs. These receptors originate from a human donor with multiple sclerosis. The CDR3 runs from the conserved cysteine through the conserved F or W. D genes are given only for firm matches. Size is omitted from some rows. Given values are once, few, many or a class for expanded clones.

>TRBJ2-1|-|-|TRBV14
TGTGCCAGCAGCCAAGCGCGGTATGAGCAGTTCTTC
CASSQARYEQFF
>TRBJ2-1|TRBD2|-|TRBV7-9
TGTGCCAGCAGCTTACGGGGGTCGAGCGGGAGCTTAAAAGACAATGAGCAGTTCTTC
CASSLRGSSGSLKDNEQFF
>TRBJ2-3|-|-|TRBV7-8
TGTGCCAGCAGCTTAGTGAGGGTCAACTCAGATACGCAGTATTTT
CASSLVRVNSDTQYF
>TRBJ2-1|-|-|TRBV5-6
TGTGCCAGCAGCTTAGGGTCCTTTACAGGGAGGGAGTTCTTC
CASSLGSFTGREFF
>TRBJ1-5|TRBD1|-|TRBV6-2/TRBV6-3
TGTGCCAGCAGCCATGGACAGGGGGTCAGTCAGCCCCAGCATTTT
CASSHGQGVSQPQHF
>TRBJ1-5|-|-|TRBV20-1
TGCAGTGCTAGGGCGTTGGGAGGTCAGCCCCAGCATTTT
CSARALGGQPQHF
>TRBJ2-5|TRBD2|-|TRBV20-1
TGCAGTGCTAGAGGGTTTACTAGCGGACAAGAGACCCAGTACTTC
CSARGFTSGQETQYF
>TRBJ2-1|TRBD2|once|TRBV7-9
TGTGCCAGCAGCGTTACTAGCGGGGGCAGAAATGAGCAGTTCTTC
CASSVTSGGRNEQFF
>TRBJ2-3|-|-|TRBV13
TGTGCCAGCAGCCTCGGCAGGGTGTGGGGTGCTTTTAGCACAGATACGCAGTATTTT
CASSLGRVWGAFSTDTQYF
>TRBJ2-7|-|-|TRBV3-1
TGTGCCAGCAGCCAAGATTGGGGTGTTTCCTACGAGCAGTACTTC
CASSQDWGVSYEQYF
>TRBJ2-7|-|-|TRBV2
TGTGCCAGCTGGGCAGGGGCCGGCGAGCAGTACTTC
CASWAGAGEQYF
>TRBJ1-2|-|-|TRBV11-2
TGTGCCAGCAGCTTACGGGACAACCCAACCTATGGCTACACCTTC
CASSLRDNPTYGYTF
>TRBJ1-1|-|-|TRBV27
TGTGCCAGCAGTTTCTGGGGGGCTGAAGCTTTCTTT
CASSFWGAEAFF
>TRBJ2-3|-|-|TRBV27
TGTGCCAGCAGTTTATTCATCAGGGGTAGCACAGATACGCAGTATTTT
CASSLFIRGSTDTQYF
>TRBJ1-1|-|once|TRBV20-1
TGCAGTGCTCCGACACAGGGAGGACTCTACCGGAACACTGAAGCTTTCTTT
CSAPTQGGLYRNTEAFF
>TRBJ2-3|-|-|TRBV5-4
TGTGCCAGCAGCTATGACGAATCGGGGGAGGATACGCAGTATTTT
CASSYDESGEDTQYF
>TRBJ2-5|-|once|TRBV24-1
TGTGCCACCAGTGAAGGTTTGGGGGGAGTAGGAGAGACCCAGTACTTC
CATSEGLGGVGETQYF
>TRBJ1-2|-|once|TRBV29-1
TGCAGCGCTCCGGGTCTGCCGGGGGCTGGTGGCTACACCTTC
CSAPGLPGAGGYTF
>TRBJ2-7|-|-|TRBV10-3
TGTGCCATCAGTGGTGGAGACACCTCCTACGAGCAGTACTTC
CAISGGDTSYEQYF
>TRBJ1-1|-|-|TRBV9
TGTGCCAGCAGCGTAGTCACAGGCCCCTCTGAAGCTTTCTTT
CASSVVTGPSEAFF
>TRBJ1-5|TRBD1|-|TRBV27
TGTGCCTCCGGGACAGGTGCCAATCAGCCCCAGCATTTT
CASGTGANQPQHF
>TRBJ2-5|-|-|TRBV12-3/TRBV12-4
TGTGCCAGCAGTTCCCCCAGGGACGGTAAAAGCGTGGAGACCCAGTACTTC
CASSSPRDGKSVETQYF
>TRBJ2-2|-|few|TRBV12-3/TRBV12-4
TGTGCCAGCAGTTTGATAGACACCGGGGAGCTGTTTTTT
CASSLIDTGELFF
>TRBJ2-7|-|-|TRBV29-1
TGCAGCGTTGGGGAGAGAAACTACGAGCAGTACTTC
CSVGERNYEQYF
>TRBJ1-1|-|-|TRBV5-6
TGTGCCAGCAGCTCGACAGCTGAAGCTTTCTTT
CASSSTAEAFF
>TRBJ2-7|-|-|TRBV7-9
TGTGCCAGCAGCTCTACGAAGGGGACGAACTCCTACGAGCAGTACTTC
CASSSTKGTNSYEQYF
>TRBJ2-5|TRBD2|-|TRBV20-1
TGCAGTGCTACCCCGGGACTAGCTGCTAGTGTCCAAGAGACCCAGTACTTC
CSATPGLAASVQETQYF
>TRBJ2-1|-|-|TRBV4-1
TGCGCCAGCAGCCAAGGGATAGGGCGTTACAATGAGCAGTTCTTC
CASSQGIGRYNEQFF
>TRBJ2-1|-|-|TRBV5-6
TGTGCCAGCAGCTTGGATCCACCCCACAATGAGCAGTTCTTC
CASSLDPPHNEQFF